This T cell receptor (beta chain) was identified during a study of graft-versus-host responses after intestinal transplantation. Across the whole study: Every one of the recipients received anti-thymocyte globulin induction and afterwards took tacrolimus and steroids for roughly three years. Findings and limits, study-wide: Patients who carried graft-donor T cell macrochimerism also had high graft-versus-host to host-versus-graft clonal ratios in their allografts. GvH clones were identified in recipient marrow, with some first appearing in ileum or blood.

Using immunoSEQ multiplex PCR, the repertoire was profiled, and TCRdb retains in-frame clones only, with some absent. Of about 88,000 clones in the sample, approximately 89% were seen once. About this clone itself: The target antigen is unknown.

The CDR3 runs 15 residues. V was pared by 2 bases and J by 4 bases, with 12 bases between. Germline V gene data show CDR1 as LNHDA and CDR2 as SQIVND (reference sequence). The rearrangement uses TRBV19 and TRBJ2-1; possibly TRBD2 for D (6 bases). The material sequenced was unstimulated CD4+ T cells sorted from spleen or lymph node cells, taken before transplant. The clonotype originates from a human donor who was the organ donor for an intestinal transplant. Written as DNA, the CDR3 is TGTGCCAGTAGTATATCGGGGGTAATTTACAATGAGCAGTTCTTC. As protein: CASSISGVIYNEQFF.